Listed here is a single T cell receptor beta chain. The data are from a study of cytomegalovirus exposure and HLA in healthy donors. The PCR used 60 Vbeta and 13 Jbeta primers. Repertoires were generated with immunoSEQ multiplex PCR, while TCRdb's copy carries only in-frame clones and drops some. The table records around 120,000 clones, 55% to 75% of them present only once. CDR1 is SEHNR and CDR2 is FQNEAQ in the germline V gene (reference sequence). With 2 bases removed from V and 2 bases from J, the gap between germline ends came to 12 bases. The CDR3 has 15 residues. V is TRBV7-9 and J is TRBJ2-5, with D hard to call. Sequences were obtained from PBMCs. This clonotype was obtained from a man under 40 in good health and CMV-seropositive. The CDR3: CASSLWLIGQETQYF. In nucleotides, the CDR3 is TGTGCCAGCAGCTTATGGCTCATCGGGCAAGAGACCCAGTACTTC.